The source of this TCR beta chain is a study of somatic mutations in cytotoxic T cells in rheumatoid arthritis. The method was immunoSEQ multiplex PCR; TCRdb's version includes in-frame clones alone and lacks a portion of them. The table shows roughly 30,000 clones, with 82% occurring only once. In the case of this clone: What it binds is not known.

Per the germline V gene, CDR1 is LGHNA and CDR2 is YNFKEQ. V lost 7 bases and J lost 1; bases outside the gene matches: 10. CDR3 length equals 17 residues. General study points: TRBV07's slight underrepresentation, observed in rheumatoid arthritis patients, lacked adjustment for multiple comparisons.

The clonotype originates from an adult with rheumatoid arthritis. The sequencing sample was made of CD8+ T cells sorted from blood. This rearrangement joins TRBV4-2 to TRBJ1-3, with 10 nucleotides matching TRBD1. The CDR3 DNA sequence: TGTGCCAGCACCCGGGACAGGGGCTCAATTTCTGGAAACACCATATATTTT. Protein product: CASTRDRGSISGNTIYF.